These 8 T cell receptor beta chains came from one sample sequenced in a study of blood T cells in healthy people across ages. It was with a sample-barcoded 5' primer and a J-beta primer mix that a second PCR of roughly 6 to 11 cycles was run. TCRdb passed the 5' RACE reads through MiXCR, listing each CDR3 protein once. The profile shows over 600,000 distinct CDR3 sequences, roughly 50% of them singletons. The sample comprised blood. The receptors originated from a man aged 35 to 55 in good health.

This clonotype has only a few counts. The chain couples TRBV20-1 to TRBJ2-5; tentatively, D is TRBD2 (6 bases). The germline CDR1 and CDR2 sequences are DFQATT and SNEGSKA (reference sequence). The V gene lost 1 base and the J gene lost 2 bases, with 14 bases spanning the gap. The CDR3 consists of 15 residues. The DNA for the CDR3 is TGCAGTGCTAGAGTGCCCGGTAGCGGACAAGAGACCCAGTACTTC. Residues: CSARVPGSGQETQYF.

The chain's CDR3 is CASSDSGRTVYGYTF. The DNA of the CDR3 is TGTGCCAGCAGCGATTCCGGACGGACGGTCTATGGCTACACCTTC. The chain uses TRBV9 and TRBJ1-2; no clear D. Trimming shortened V by 3 bases and J by 4 bases, and 16 bases separated the two germline ends. The CDR3 has 15 residues. Germline V gives CDR1 SGDLS, CDR2 YYNGEE.

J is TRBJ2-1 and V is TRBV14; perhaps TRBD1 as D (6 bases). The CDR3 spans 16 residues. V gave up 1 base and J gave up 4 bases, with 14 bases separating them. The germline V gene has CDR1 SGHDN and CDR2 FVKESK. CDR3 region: CASSQGLGHRYNEQFF. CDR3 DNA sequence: TGTGCCAGCAGCCAAGGGTTGGGACATCGATACAATGAGCAGTTCTTC.

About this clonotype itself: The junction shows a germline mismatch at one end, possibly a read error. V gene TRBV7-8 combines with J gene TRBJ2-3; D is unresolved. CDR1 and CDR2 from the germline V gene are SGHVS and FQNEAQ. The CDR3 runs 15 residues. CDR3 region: CAGSLGPGGTDTQYF. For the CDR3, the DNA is TGTGCCGGCAGCTTAGGCCCTGGTGGCACAGATACGCAGTATTTT.

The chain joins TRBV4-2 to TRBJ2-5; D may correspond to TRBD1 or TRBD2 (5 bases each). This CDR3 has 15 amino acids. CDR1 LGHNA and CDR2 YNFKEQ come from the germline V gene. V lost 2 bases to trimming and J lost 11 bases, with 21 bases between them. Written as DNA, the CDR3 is TGTGCCAGCAGCCAACCAACCGGGACCCACAATGAGCAGTACTTC. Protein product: CASSQPTGTHNEQYF.

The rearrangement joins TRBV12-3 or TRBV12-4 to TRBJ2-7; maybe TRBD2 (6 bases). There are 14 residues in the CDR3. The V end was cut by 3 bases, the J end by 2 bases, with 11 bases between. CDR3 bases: TGTGCCAGCAGTTTCTTAGCGGCGACCTACGAGCAGTACTTC. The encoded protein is CASSFLAATYEQYF.

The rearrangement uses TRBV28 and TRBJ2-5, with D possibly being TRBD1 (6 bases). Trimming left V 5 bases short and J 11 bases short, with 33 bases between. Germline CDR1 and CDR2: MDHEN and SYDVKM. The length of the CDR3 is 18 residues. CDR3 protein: CASSLGVQGPSFYNEQYF. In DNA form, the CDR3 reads TGTGCCAGCAGTCTAGGGGTTCAGGGGCCATCTTTCTACAATGAGCAGTACTTC. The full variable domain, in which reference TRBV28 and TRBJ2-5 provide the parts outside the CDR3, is DVKVTQSSRYLVKRTGEKVFLECVQDMDHENMFWYRQDPGLGLRLIYFSYDVKMKEKGDIPEGYSVSREKKERFSLILESASTNQTSMYLCASSLGVQGPSFYNEQYFGPGTRLLVL.

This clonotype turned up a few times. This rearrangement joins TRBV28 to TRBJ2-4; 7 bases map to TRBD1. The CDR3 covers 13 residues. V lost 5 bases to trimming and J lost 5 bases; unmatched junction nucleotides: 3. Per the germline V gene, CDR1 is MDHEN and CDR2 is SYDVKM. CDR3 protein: CASSPGTENIQYF. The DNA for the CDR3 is TGTGCCAGCAGTCCCGGGACAGAAAACATTCAGTACTTC. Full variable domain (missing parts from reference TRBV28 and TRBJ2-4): DVKVTQSSRYLVKRTGEKVFLECVQDMDHENMFWYRQDPGLGLRLIYFSYDVKMKEKGDIPEGYSVSREKKERFSLILESASTNQTSMYLCASSPGTENIQYFGAGTRLSVL.